The TCR beta chain described here comes from a study of blood T cell repertoires in COVID-19. The CDR3 is made up of 16 amino acids. Per germline, CDR1 MNHNS and CDR2 SASEGT. The V segment lost 2 bases and the J segment 4 bases; nucleotides outside the gene matches: 8. Authors' methods: The authors estimated nucleated cell counts from reference gene primer amplification. TCRdb's table, derived via immunoSEQ multiplex PCR, lists solely in-frame clones and lacks some. That table supplies the V and J calls and clone size; D and trimming were determined from the DNA. Found here are 210,000 or so clones, 65% to 90% of them singletons; the top ten hold 4.4%.

The sequence was obtained from a man in his fifties with acute or convalescent COVID-19. The chain uses TRBV6-1 and TRBJ1-1; 9 bases agree with TRBD1. Sample: peripheral blood. CDR3 region: CASSEFGTGRSTEAFF. CDR3 sequence (DNA): TGTGCCAGCAGTGAATTTGGGACAGGGAGGAGCACTGAAGCTTTCTTT.